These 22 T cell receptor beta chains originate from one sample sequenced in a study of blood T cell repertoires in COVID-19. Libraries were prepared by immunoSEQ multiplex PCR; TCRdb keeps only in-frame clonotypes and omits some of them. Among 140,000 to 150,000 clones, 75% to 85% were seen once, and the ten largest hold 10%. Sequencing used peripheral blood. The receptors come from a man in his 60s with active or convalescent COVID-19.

CDR3 DNA: TGTGCCAGCAGCTTGCCCCGGAGACACGAGCAGTACTTC. Amino acids: CASSLPRRHEQYF. This sequence joins TRBV7-2 and TRBJ2-7; D is unclear. The germline CDR1 and CDR2 sequences are SGHTA and FQGNSA. The V gene lost 3 bases and the J gene lost 5 bases, with 11 bases spanning the gap. This CDR3 has 13 amino acids.

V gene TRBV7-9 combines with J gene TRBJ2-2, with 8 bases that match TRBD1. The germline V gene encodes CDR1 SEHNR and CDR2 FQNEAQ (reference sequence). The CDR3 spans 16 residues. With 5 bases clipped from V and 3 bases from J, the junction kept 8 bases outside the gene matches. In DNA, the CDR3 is TGTGCCAGCAGCCAAGGACAGGGTTCGGACACCGGGGAGCTGTTTTTT. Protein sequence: CASSQGQGSDTGELFF. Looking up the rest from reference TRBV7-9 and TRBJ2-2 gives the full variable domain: DTGVSQNPRHKITKRGQNVTFRCDPISEHNRLYWYRQTLGQGPEFLTYFQNEAQLEKSRLLSDRFSAERPKGSFSTLEIQRTEQGDSAMYLCASSQGQGSDTGELFFGEGSRLTVL.

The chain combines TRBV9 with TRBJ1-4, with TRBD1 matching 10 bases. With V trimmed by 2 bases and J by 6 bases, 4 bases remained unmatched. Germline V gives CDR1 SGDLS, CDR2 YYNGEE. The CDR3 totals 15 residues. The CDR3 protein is CASSVDGTGDEKLFF. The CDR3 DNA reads TGTGCCAGCAGCGTGGACGGGACAGGGGATGAAAAACTGTTTTTT.

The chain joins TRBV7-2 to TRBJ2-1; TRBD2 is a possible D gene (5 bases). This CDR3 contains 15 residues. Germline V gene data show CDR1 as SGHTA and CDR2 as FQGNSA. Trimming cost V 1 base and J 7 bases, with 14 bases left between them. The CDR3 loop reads CASSLVLLLENEQFF. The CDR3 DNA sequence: TGTGCCAGCAGCTTAGTGCTTTTACTAGAGAATGAGCAGTTCTTC.

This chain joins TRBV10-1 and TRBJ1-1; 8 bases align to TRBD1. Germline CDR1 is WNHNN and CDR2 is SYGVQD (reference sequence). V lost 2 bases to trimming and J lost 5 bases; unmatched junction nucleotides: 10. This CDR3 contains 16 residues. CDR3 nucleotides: TGCGCCAGCAGTGAGAGGGTCGGCACAGGGGGAACTGAAGCTTTCTTT. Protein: CASSERVGTGGTEAFF.

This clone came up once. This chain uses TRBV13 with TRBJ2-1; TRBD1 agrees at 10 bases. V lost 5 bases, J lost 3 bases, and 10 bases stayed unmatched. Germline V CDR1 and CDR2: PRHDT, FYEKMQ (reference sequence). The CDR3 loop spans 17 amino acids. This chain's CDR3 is CASSPPVGTGVYNEQFF. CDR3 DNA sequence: TGTGCCAGCAGCCCGCCAGTGGGGACAGGGGTCTACAATGAGCAGTTCTTC.

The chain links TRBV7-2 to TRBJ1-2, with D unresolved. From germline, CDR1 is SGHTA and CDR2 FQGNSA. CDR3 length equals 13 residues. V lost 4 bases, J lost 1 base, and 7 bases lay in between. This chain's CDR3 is CASSSAVNYGYTF. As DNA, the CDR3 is TGTGCCAGCAGCTCTGCAGTTAACTATGGCTACACCTTC.

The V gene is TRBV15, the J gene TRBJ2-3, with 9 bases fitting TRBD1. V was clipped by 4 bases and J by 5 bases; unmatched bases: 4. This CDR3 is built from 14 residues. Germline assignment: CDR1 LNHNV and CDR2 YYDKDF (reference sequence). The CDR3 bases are TGTGCCACCAGCAAACAGGGGGCAATAGATACGCAGTATTTT. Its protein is CATSKQGAIDTQYF.

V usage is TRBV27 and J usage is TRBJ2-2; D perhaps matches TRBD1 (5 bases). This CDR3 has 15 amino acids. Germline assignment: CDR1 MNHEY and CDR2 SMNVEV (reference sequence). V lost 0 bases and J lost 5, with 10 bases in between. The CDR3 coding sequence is TGTGCCAGCAGTTTATCGTACCCAGGGACCGGGGAGCTGTTTTTT. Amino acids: CASSLSYPGTGELFF.

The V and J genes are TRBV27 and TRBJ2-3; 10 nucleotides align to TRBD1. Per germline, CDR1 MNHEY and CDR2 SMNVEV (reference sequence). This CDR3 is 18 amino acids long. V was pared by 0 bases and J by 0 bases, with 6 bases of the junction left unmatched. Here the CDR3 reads CASSLSYPGQGSTDTQYF. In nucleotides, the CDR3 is TGTGCCAGCAGTTTATCGTATCCGGGACAGGGGAGCACAGATACGCAGTATTTT.

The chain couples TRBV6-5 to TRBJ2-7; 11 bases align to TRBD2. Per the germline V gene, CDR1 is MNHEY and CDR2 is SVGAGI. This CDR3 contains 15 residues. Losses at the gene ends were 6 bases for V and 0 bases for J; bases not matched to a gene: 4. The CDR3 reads CASSPTSGSSYEQYV. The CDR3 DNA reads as TGTGCCAGCAGCCCAACTAGCGGGAGCTCCTACGAGCAGTACGTC.

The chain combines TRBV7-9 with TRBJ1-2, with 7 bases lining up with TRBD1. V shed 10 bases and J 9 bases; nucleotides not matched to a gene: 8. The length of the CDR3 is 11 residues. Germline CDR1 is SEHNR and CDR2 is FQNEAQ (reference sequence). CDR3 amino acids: CATDREVRYTF. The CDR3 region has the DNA TGTGCCACCGACAGGGAGGTTCGCTACACCTTC.

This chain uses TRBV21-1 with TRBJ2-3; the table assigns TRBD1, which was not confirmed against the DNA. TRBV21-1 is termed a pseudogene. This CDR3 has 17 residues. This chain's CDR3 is CASSKHGQRKDTDTQYF. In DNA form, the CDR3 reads TGTGCCAGCAGCAAGCACGGACAGCGGAAGGACACAGATACGCAGTATTTT.

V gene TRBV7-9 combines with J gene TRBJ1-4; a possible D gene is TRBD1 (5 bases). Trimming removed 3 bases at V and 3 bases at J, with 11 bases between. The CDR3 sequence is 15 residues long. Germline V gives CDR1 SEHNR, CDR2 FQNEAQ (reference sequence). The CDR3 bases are TGTGCCAGCAGCTTGGGGCCGGGGGCTAATGAAAAACTGTTTTTT. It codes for CASSLGPGANEKLFF.

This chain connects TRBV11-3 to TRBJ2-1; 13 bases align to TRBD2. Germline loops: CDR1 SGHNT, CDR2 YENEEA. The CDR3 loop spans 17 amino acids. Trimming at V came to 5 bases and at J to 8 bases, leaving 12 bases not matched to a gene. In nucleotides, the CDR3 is TGTGCCAGCAGCCGAACCGGACTAGCGGGGGACAGGGATGAGCAGTTCTTC. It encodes CASSRTGLAGDRDEQFF.

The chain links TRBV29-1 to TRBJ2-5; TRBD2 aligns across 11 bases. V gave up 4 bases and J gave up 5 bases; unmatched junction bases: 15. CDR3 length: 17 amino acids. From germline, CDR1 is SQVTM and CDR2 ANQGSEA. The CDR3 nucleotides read TGCAGCGTTGTTCGGATAGCGGGAGGGCCGGGAAGGGAGACCCAGTACTTC. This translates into CSVVRIAGGPGRETQYF.

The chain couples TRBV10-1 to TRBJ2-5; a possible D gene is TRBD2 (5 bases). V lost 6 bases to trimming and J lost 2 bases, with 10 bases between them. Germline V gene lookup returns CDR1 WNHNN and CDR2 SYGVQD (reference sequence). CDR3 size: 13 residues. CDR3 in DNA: TGCGCCAGCAGCGGACTTTTACAAGAGACCCAGTACTTC. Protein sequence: CASSGLLQETQYF.

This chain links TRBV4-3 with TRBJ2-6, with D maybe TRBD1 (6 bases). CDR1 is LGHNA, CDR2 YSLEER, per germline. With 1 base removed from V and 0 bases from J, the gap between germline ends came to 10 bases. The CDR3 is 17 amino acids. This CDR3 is CASSQGGRSSGANVLTF. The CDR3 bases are TGCGCCAGCAGCCAAGGGGGGCGATCCTCTGGGGCCAACGTCCTGACTTTC.

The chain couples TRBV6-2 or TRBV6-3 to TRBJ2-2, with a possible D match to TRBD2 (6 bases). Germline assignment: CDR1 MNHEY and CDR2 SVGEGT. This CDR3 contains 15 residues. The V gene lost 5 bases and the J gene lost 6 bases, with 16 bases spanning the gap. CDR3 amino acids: CASSPAGRAPGELFF. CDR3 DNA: TGTGCCAGCAGTCCCGCGGGGCGGGCCCCCGGGGAGCTGTTTTTT.

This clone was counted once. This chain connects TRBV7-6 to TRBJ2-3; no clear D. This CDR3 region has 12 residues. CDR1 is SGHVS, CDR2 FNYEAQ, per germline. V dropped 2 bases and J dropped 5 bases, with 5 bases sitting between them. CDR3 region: CASSLSVDTQYF. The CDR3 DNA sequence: TGTGCCAGCAGCTTATCGGTAGATACGCAGTATTTT.

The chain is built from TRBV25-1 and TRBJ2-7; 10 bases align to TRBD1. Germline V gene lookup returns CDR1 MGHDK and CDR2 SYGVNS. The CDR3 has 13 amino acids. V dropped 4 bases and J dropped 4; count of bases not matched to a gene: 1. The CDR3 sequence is CASSGDRGYEQYF. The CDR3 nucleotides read TGTGCCAGCAGTGGGGACAGGGGTTACGAGCAGTACTTC.

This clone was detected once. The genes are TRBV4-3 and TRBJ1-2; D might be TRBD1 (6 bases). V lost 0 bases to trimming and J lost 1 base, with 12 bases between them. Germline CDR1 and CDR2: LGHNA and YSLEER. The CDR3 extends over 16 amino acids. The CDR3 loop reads CASSQERQAFNYGYTF. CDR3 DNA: TGCGCCAGCAGCCAAGAAAGACAGGCATTTAACTATGGCTACACCTTC.